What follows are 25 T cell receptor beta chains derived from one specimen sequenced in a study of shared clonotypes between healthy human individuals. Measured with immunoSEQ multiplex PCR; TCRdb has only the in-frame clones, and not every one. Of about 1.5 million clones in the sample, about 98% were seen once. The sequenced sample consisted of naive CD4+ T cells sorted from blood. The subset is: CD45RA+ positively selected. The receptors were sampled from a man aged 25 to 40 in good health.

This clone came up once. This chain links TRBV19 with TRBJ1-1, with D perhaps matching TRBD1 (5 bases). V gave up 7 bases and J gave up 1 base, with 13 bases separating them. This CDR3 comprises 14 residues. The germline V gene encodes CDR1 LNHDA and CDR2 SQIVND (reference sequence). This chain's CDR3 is CASTPGRRNTEAFF. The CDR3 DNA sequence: TGTGCCAGTACCCCGGGACGTCGGAACACTGAAGCTTTCTTT.

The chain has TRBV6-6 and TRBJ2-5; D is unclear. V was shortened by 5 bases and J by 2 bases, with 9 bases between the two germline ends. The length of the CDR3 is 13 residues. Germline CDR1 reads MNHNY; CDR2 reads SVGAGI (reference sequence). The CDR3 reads CASSLPPQETQYF. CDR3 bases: TGTGCCAGCAGTCTGCCCCCTCAAGAGACCCAGTACTTC.

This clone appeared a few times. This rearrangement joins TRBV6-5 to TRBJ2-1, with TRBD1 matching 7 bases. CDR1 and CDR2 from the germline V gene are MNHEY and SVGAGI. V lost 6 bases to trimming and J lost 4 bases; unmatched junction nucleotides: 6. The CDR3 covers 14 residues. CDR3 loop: CASRMSGGYNEQFF. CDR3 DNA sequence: TGTGCCAGCAGGATGTCAGGGGGTTACAATGAGCAGTTCTTC.

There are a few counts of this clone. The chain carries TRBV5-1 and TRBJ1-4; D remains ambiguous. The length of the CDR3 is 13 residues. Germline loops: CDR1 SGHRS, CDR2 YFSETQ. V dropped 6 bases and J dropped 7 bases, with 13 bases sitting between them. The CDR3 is CASTRELGEKLFF. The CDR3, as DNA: TGCGCCAGCACTCGGGAGTTGGGTGAAAAACTGTTTTTT.

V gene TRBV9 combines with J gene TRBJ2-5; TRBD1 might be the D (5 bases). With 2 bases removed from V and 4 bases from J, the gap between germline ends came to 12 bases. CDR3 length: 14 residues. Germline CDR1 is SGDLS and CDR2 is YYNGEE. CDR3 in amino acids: CASSVEGASETQYF. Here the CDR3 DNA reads TGTGCCAGCAGCGTGGAAGGGGCCTCAGAGACCCAGTACTTC.

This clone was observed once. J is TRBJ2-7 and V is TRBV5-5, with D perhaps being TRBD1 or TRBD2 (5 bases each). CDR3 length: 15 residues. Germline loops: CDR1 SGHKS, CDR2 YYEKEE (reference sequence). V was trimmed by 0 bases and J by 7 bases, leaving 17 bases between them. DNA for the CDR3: TGTGCCAGCAGCTTGGCGAGCAGGGACCCTGGGGAGCAGTACTTC. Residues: CASSLASRDPGEQYF.

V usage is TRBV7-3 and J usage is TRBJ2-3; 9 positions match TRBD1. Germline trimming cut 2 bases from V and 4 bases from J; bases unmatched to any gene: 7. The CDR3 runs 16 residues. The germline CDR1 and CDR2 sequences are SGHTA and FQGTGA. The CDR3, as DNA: TGTGCCAGCAGCTTAGATGGGACAGGGTCTTCAGATACGCAGTATTTT. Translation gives CASSLDGTGSSDTQYF.

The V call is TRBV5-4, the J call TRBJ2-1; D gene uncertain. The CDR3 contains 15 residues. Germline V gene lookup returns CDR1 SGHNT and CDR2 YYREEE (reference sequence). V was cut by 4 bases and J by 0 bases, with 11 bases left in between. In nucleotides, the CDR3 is TGTGCCAGCAGCCCCCCTTTGAGCTCCTACAATGAGCAGTTCTTC. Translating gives CASSPPLSSYNEQFF.

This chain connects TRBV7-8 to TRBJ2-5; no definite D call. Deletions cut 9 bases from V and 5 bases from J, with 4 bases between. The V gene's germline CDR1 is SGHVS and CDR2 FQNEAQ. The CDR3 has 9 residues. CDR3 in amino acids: CASGETQYF. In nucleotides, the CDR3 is TGTGCCAGTGGGGAGACCCAGTACTTC.

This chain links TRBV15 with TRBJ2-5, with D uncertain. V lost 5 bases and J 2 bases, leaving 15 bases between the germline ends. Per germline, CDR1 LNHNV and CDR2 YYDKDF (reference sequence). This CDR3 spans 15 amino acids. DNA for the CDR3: TGTGCCACCAGCTTTCCTAACATCCCGCAAGAGACCCAGTACTTC. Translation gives CATSFPNIPQETQYF.

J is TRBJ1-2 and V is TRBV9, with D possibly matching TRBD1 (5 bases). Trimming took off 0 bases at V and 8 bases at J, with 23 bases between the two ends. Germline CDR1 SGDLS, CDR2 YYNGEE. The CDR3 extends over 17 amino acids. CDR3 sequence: CASSVAAGGVRLDGYTF. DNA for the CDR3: TGTGCCAGCAGCGTAGCAGCGGGGGGGGTCCGCCTTGACGGCTACACCTTC. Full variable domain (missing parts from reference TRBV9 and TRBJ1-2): DSGVTQTPKHLITATGQRVTLRCSPRSGDLSVYWYQQSLDQGLQFLIQYYNGEERAKGNILERFSAQQFPDLHSELNLSSLELGDSALYFCASSVAAGGVRLDGYTFGSGTRLTVV.

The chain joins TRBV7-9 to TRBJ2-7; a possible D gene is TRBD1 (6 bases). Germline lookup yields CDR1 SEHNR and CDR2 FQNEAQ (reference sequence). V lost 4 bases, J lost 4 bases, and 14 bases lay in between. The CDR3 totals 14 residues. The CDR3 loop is CASSSMGHAYEQYF. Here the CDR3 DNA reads TGTGCCAGCAGCTCCATGGGACACGCGTACGAGCAGTACTTC.

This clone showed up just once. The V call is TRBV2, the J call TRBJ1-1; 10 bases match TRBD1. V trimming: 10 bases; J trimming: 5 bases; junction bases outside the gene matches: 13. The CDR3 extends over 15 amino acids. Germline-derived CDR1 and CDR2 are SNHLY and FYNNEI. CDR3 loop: CAIRIFGTGVTEAFF. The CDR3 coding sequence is TGTGCCATTCGAATATTCGGGACAGGGGTGACTGAAGCTTTCTTT.

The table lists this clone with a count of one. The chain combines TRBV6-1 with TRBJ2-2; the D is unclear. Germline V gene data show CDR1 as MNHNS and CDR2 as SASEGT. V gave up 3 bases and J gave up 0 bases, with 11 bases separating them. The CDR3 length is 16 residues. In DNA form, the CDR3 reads TGTGCCAGCAGTGAGTTCATAAAGTCGAACACCGGGGAGCTGTTTTTT. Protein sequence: CASSEFIKSNTGELFF.

The CDR3 spells CAWSGQGTRDTATDTQYF. CDR3 DNA sequence: TGTGCCTGGAGTGGACAGGGGACCCGGGACACGGCCACAGATACGCAGTATTTT. The chain is built from TRBV30 and TRBJ2-3; 8 bases are a match to TRBD1. The CDR3 is 18 residues long. Trimming cost V 1 base and J 2 bases; bases outside gene matches: 14. Germline V gene sequence: CDR1 GTSNPN, CDR2 SVGIG (reference sequence). Drawing the rest from reference TRBV30 and TRBJ2-3, the complete variable domain is SQTIHQWPATLVQPVGSPLSLECTVEGTSNPNLYWYRQAAGRGLQLLFYSVGIGQISSEVPQNLSASRPQDRQFILSSKKLLLSDSGFYLCAWSGQGTRDTATDTQYFGPGTRLTVL.

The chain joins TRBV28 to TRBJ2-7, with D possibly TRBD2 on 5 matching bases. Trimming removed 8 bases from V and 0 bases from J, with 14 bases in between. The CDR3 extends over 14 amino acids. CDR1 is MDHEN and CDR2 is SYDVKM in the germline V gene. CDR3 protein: CASGLSGSSYEQYF. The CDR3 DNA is TGTGCCAGCGGCCTATCGGGGAGCTCCTACGAGCAGTACTTC.

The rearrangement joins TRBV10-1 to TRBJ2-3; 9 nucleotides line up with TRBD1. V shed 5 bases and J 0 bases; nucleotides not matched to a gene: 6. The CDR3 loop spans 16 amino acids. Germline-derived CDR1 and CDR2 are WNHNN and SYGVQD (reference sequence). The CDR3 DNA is TGCGCCAGCAGTCAATCGGGGACAGGGAGCACAGATACGCAGTATTTT. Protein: CASSQSGTGSTDTQYF.

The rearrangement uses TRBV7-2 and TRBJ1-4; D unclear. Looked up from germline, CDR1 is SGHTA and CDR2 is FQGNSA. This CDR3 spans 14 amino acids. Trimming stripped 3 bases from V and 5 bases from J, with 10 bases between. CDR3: CASSFTQQNEKLFF. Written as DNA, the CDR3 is TGTGCCAGCAGCTTTACACAGCAGAATGAAAAACTGTTTTTT.

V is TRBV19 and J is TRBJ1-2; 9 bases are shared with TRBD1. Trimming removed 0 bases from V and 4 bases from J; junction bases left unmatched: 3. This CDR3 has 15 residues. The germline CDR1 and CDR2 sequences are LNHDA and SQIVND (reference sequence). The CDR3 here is CASSIDPTGGYGYTF. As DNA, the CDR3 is TGTGCCAGTAGTATAGACCCGACAGGGGGCTATGGCTACACCTTC. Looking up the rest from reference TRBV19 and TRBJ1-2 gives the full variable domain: DGGITQSPKYLFRKEGQNVTLSCEQNLNHDAMYWYRQDPGQGLRLIYYSQIVNDFQKGDIAEGYSVSREKKESFPLTVTSAQKNPTAFYLCASSIDPTGGYGYTFGSGTRLTVV.

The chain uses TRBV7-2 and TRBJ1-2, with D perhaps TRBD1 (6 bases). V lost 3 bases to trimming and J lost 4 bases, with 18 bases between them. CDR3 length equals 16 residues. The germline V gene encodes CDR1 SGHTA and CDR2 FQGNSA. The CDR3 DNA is TGTGCCAGCAGCTTGGGACACCAGAACCCTCCCTATGGCTACACCTTC. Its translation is CASSLGHQNPPYGYTF.

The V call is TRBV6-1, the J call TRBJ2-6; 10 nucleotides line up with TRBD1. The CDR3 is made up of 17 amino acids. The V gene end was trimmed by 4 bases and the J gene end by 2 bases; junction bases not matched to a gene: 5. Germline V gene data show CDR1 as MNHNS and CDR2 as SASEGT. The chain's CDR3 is CASSVRTGGTGANVLTF. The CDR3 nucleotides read TGTGCCAGCAGTGTAAGGACAGGGGGAACTGGGGCCAACGTCCTGACTTTC.

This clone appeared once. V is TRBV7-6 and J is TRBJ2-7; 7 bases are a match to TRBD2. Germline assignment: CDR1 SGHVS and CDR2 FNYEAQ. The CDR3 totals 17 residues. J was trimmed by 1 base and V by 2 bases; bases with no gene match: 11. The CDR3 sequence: CASSLITSPSGSYEQYF. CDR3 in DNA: TGTGCCAGCAGCTTAATTACGAGTCCTAGCGGATCCTACGAGCAGTACTTC. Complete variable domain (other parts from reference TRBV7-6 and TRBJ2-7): GAGVSQSPRYKVTKRGQDVALRCDPISGHVSLYWYRQALGQGPEFLTYFNYEAQQDKSGLPNDRFSAERPEGSISTLTIQRTEQRDSAMYRCASSLITSPSGSYEQYFGPGTRLTVT.

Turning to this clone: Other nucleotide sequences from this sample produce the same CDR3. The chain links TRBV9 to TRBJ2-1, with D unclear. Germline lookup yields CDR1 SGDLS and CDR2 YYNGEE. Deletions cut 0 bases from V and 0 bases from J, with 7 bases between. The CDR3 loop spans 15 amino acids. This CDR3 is CASSVEVSSYNEQFF. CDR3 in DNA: TGTGCCAGCAGCGTAGAGGTAAGCTCCTACAATGAGCAGTTCTTC.

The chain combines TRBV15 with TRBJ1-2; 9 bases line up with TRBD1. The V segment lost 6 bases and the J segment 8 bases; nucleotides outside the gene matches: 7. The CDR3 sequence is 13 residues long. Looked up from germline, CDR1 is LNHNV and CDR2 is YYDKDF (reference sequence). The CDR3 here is CATSKGQGDGYTF. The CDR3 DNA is TGTGCCACCAGTAAGGGACAGGGCGACGGCTACACCTTC.

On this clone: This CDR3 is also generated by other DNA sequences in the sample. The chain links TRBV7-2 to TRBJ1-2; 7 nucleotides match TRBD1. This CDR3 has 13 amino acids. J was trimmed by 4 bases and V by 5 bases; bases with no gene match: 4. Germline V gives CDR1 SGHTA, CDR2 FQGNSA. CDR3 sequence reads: CASSPGQAYGYTF. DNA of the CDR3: TGTGCCAGCAGCCCAGGACAGGCCTATGGCTACACCTTC.